The 23 T cell receptor beta chains given below trace back to one sample, sequenced in a study of T-cell reconstitution after alpha-beta-depleted transplantation in children (dated by TCRdb to the mid-2010s). Library preparation employed PCR. TCRdb records Illumina HiSeq 2500 as the sequencer. TCR libraries were prepared with molecular barcoding, using unique molecular identifiers to normalize TCRbeta repertoire quantification. TCRdb trimmed the raw reads at Q25, called clones with MiXCR and kept productive beta chains. Each CDR3 protein appears once, grouped with its most common genes and DNA. This sample gives roughly 500,000 distinct CDR3 sequences in total; 15% to 20% of them show up just once. The ten largest clonotypes hold 3.3% of the sample. This material consisted of PBMCs from the stem cell graft donor, taken from the stem cell graft. These TCRs come from a human donor who donated a stem cell graft to a child with acute lymphoblastic leukemia.

This CDR3 is CASSYMGTGDEQYF. In nucleotides, the CDR3 is TGTGCCAGCAGTTACATGGGGACAGGGGATGAGCAGTACTTC. The chain has TRBV6-5 and TRBJ2-7, with TRBD1 matching over 10 bases. The CDR3 is 14 residues long. CDR1 is MNHEY and CDR2 is SVGAGI in the germline V gene. V was pared by 2 bases and J by 7 bases, with 5 bases of the junction left unmatched.

The chain links TRBV5-1 to TRBJ2-3; D unresolved. V shed 4 bases and J shed 0 bases, with 12 bases lying between them. This CDR3 has 15 amino acids. Germline CDR1 SGHRS, CDR2 YFSETQ. Here the CDR3 reads CASSHYGGSTDTQYF. The CDR3 region has the DNA TGCGCCAGCAGCCACTACGGCGGTAGCACAGATACGCAGTATTTT.

The CDR3 reads CASSFLGATEAFF. The CDR3 DNA follows: TGTGCCAGCAGTTTTTTGGGTGCCACTGAAGCTTTCTTT. This chain connects TRBV28 to TRBJ1-1; D is uncertain. V was shortened by 3 bases and J by 4 bases, with 9 bases between the two germline ends. The CDR3 totals 13 residues. Per the germline V gene, CDR1 is MDHEN and CDR2 is SYDVKM.

The rearrangement joins TRBV27 to TRBJ1-1, with 8 bases matching TRBD1. This CDR3 has 18 residues. The germline CDR1 and CDR2 sequences are MNHEY and SMNVEV (reference sequence). The junction had 11 bases not matched to a gene; V was cut back by 2 bases and J by 0 bases. In DNA, the CDR3 is TGTGCCAGCAGTTTACACGGCGACAGGGGCGCCTTGAACACTGAAGCTTTCTTT. It translates to CASSLHGDRGALNTEAFF.

The J gene is TRBJ2-2, the V gene TRBV10-2; no clear D. The CDR3 has 14 amino acids. CDR1 is WSHSY, CDR2 SAAADI, per germline. V was pared by 8 bases and J by 3 bases, with 13 bases between. The CDR3: CASRREGDTGELFF. The CDR3, as DNA: TGCGCCAGCCGTAGGGAAGGCGACACCGGGGAGCTGTTTTTT.

For the CDR3, the DNA is TGCAGCGTTGATGGGATCGACAGCGAAACTAGCGGGAGGCTTCCTAGCACAGATACGCAGTATTTT. This encodes CSVDGIDSETSGRLPSTDTQYF. The chain couples TRBV29-1 to TRBJ2-3; 12 bases fit TRBD2. This CDR3 comprises 22 residues. From germline, CDR1 is SQVTM and CDR2 ANQGSEA. V was pared by 3 bases and J by 0 bases, with 22 bases of the junction left unmatched.

This clonotype was observed a handful of times. The chain employs TRBV13 and TRBJ2-1, with 11 bases identical to TRBD2. CDR1 is PRHDT, CDR2 FYEKMQ, per germline (reference sequence). Unmatched junction bases numbered 10, after V lost 2 bases and J lost 4 bases. The CDR3 consists of 18 residues. The CDR3 region is CASSLRGSGRAGYNEQFF. In DNA form, the CDR3 reads TGTGCCAGCAGCTTAAGGGGTAGCGGGAGGGCCGGGTACAATGAGCAGTTCTTC.

This sequence joins TRBV21-1 and TRBJ1-1. TRBV21-1 is described as a pseudogene. This CDR3 contains 18 residues. CDR3 region: CASSTFDCVGEENTEAFF. CDR3 nucleotide sequence: TGTGCCAGCAGCACGTTTGACTGTGTCGGGGAAGAGAACACTGAAGCTTTCTTT.

J is TRBJ2-7 and V is TRBV5-1; D is uncertain. The CDR3 extends over 13 amino acids. Germline V gene lookup returns CDR1 SGHRS and CDR2 YFSETQ. With 1 base removed from V and 9 bases from J, the gap between germline ends came to 14 bases. As DNA, the CDR3 is TGCGCCAGCAGCTTGCCGGACGGTGCTTGGCAGTACTTC. Its protein product is CASSLPDGAWQYF.

This clonotype was seen a handful of times. The rearrangement joins TRBV5-8 to TRBJ1-1; no clear D. This CDR3 is 12 amino acids long. Per germline, CDR1 SGHTS and CDR2 YDEGEE. V was cut by 8 bases and J by 5 bases, with 13 bases left in between. In DNA form, the CDR3 reads TGTGCCAGTACCACGTCGTTAACTGAAGCTTTCTTT. Translation: CASTTSLTEAFF. Drawing the rest from reference TRBV5-8 and TRBJ1-1, the complete variable domain is EAGVTQSPTHLIKTRGQQATLRCSPISGHTSVYWYQQALGLGLQFLLWYDEGEERNRGNFPPRFSGRQFPNYSSELNVNALELEDSALYLCASTTSLTEAFFGQGTRLTVV.

This clonotype was detected a few times. The chain couples TRBV5-1 to TRBJ2-3; no firm D call. This CDR3 is built from 15 residues. Per the germline V gene, CDR1 is SGHRS and CDR2 is YFSETQ. V lost 0 bases, J lost 4 bases, and 12 bases lay in between. This chain's CDR3 is CASSLDARSPDTQYF. As DNA, the CDR3 is TGCGCCAGCAGCTTGGACGCTAGATCTCCAGATACGCAGTATTTT.

The rearrangement joins TRBV12-3 or TRBV12-4 to TRBJ2-5; D gene unclear. The CDR3 is made up of 11 amino acids. Trimming left V 5 bases short and J 6 bases short, with 7 bases between. Here the CDR3 DNA reads TGTGCCAGCAGTCCCGCTCAGACCCAGTACTTC. It yields the protein CASSPAQTQYF.

A few counts support this clonotype. The genes are TRBV20-1 and TRBJ1-4, with D possibly matching TRBD1 (6 bases). The CDR3 spans 11 residues. Trimming stripped 6 bases from V and 8 bases from J, with 10 bases between. Germline-derived CDR1 and CDR2 are DFQATT and SNEGSKA (reference sequence). CDR3: CSAVDREKLFF. In DNA form, the CDR3 reads TGCAGTGCCGTCGACAGGGAAAAACTGTTTTTT.

The chain links TRBV24-1 to TRBJ2-7; 9 positions agree with TRBD1. The CDR3 covers 12 residues. The germline gives CDR1 KGHDR, CDR2 SFDVKD. With 9 bases clipped from V and 9 bases from J, the junction kept 8 bases outside the gene matches. The CDR3 reads CATGPTGGPQYF. In nucleotides, the CDR3 is TGTGCCACCGGACCGACAGGGGGTCCGCAGTACTTC.

V usage is TRBV12-3 or TRBV12-4 and J usage is TRBJ2-3, with 13 nucleotides matching TRBD2. CDR3 length: 19 amino acids. V shed 3 bases and J 0 bases; nucleotides not matched to a gene: 9. The CDR3 coding sequence is TGTGCCAGCAGTTTCCCGGGACTAGCGGGATACTTTAGCACAGATACGCAGTATTTT. The encoded protein is CASSFPGLAGYFSTDTQYF.

This clonotype occurred many times. The rearrangement links TRBV11-2 to TRBJ2-2; D might be TRBD1 (6 bases). Per the germline V gene, CDR1 is SGHAT and CDR2 is FQNNGV. The CDR3 length is 16 residues. The V and J ends lost 2 bases and 4 bases respectively, with 14 bases between them. CDR3 protein: CASSLWGRQVTGELFF. The CDR3 nucleotides read TGTGCCAGCAGCTTATGGGGACGACAGGTCACCGGGGAGCTGTTTTTT.

The V gene is TRBV3-1, the J gene TRBJ2-7; TRBD2 agrees at 10 bases. The length of the CDR3 is 17 residues. The ends lost 4 bases at V and 2 bases at J; junction bases unmatched: 11. Germline CDR1 LGHDT, CDR2 YNNKEL (reference sequence). In DNA, the CDR3 is TGTGCCAGCAGCCCGGGACTAGCGCTCCGAGTAACCTACGAGCAGTACTTC. It specifies CASSPGLALRVTYEQYF.

This clonotype was picked up a small number of times. The V and J genes are TRBV20-1 and TRBJ2-5; tentatively, D is TRBD2 (7 bases). V dropped 3 bases and J dropped 3 bases, with 26 bases sitting between them. Per the germline V gene, CDR1 is DFQATT and CDR2 is SNEGSKA (reference sequence). This CDR3 comprises 18 residues. This CDR3 reads CSARELWREGGSEETQYF. The DNA for the CDR3 is TGCAGTGCTAGGGAGCTTTGGAGGGAGGGGGGCTCCGAAGAGACCCAGTACTTC.

The chain is built from TRBV27 and TRBJ1-1; 10 positions agree with TRBD1. CDR1 is MNHEY, CDR2 SMNVEV, per germline (reference sequence). This CDR3 has 16 amino acids. The trim removed 6 bases at V and 6 bases at J, leaving 13 bases unmatched. Here the CDR3 reads CASRRPPGTGAAEAFF. CDR3 in DNA: TGTGCCAGCAGACGGCCCCCCGGGACAGGGGCGGCTGAAGCTTTCTTT.

This clonotype was seen a few times. The gene calls are TRBV10-2 and TRBJ2-1; 11 bases agree with TRBD2. The germline V gene has CDR1 WSHSY and CDR2 SAAADI. J lost 7 bases, V lost 6 bases, and 8 bases had no gene match. The length of the CDR3 is 15 residues. CDR3 DNA: TGCGCCAGCAGGGTAGCGGGAGGGCCTGGGAATGAGCAGTTCTTC. It encodes CASRVAGGPGNEQFF.

The sample holds a few counts of this clonotype. The V gene is TRBV5-1, the J gene TRBJ1-1, with TRBD1 identical over 8 bases. The germline V gene encodes CDR1 SGHRS and CDR2 YFSETQ. The CDR3 length is 17 residues. The trim removed 1 base at V and 2 bases at J, leaving 10 bases unmatched. CDR3 DNA: TGCGCCAGCAGCTTGAGCGCGGCCAGGGGGCCTAACACTGAAGCTTTCTTT. This encodes CASSLSAARGPNTEAFF. The complete variable domain, with remaining parts taken from reference TRBV5-1 and TRBJ1-1, reads KAGVTQTPRYLIKTRGQQVTLSCSPISGHRSVSWYQQTPGQGLQFLFEYFSETQRNKGNFPGRFSGRQFSNSRSEMNVSTLELGDSALYLCASSLSAARGPNTEAFFGQGTRLTVV.

This clonotype occurred a few times. V is TRBV5-1 and J is TRBJ1-2, with D possibly matching TRBD1 (5 bases). The V gene's germline CDR1 is SGHRS and CDR2 YFSETQ. The CDR3 consists of 14 residues. Trimming took 4 bases from V and 2 from J, leaving 12 bases between them. The chain's CDR3 is CASSASRQNYGYTF. CDR3 bases: TGCGCCAGCAGCGCCAGCCGACAGAACTATGGCTACACCTTC.

This chain connects TRBV4-1 to TRBJ2-7; unclear D gene. This CDR3 has 14 residues. The V and J ends lost 4 bases and 6 bases respectively, with 16 bases between them. Germline-derived CDR1 and CDR2 are MGHRA and YSYEKL. The CDR3 here is CASSLAGAELEQYF. The DNA of the CDR3 is TGCGCCAGCAGCCTCGCTGGAGCAGAGCTCGAGCAGTACTTC.